Following are 28 T cell receptor beta chains from one sample sequenced in a study of CD8+ T cells in alopecia areata. Treatment meaning: oral pan-JAK inhibitor, 5-10 mg twice daily. After isolation, RNA underwent reverse transcription to generate cDNA as the sequencing template. Clones were read by immunoSEQ multiplex PCR, and TCRdb kept only the in-frame ones, dropping some. The profile shows about 190,000 clones, approximately 56% of them singletons. The sequencing used CD4+ T cells sorted from blood, collected at week 4, from a patient treated with tofacitinib. Every receptor here comes from a human donor with alopecia areata.

The DNA for the CDR3 is TGCGCCAGCAGAGGGGAGACCCAGTACTTC. Encoded protein: CASRGETQYF. The chain carries TRBV23-1 and TRBJ2-5, with D unresolved. TRBV23-1 carries the ORF label, with uncertain function. This CDR3 has 10 residues. The V gene lost 6 bases and the J gene lost 5 bases, with 4 bases spanning the gap.

This clone showed up just a few times. The V gene is TRBV19, the J gene TRBJ2-5, with D tentatively TRBD2 (6 bases). Germline values: CDR1 LNHDA, CDR2 SQIVND (reference sequence). The CDR3 is 13 residues long. Trimming shortened V by 5 bases and J by 7 bases, and 14 bases separated the two germline ends. This CDR3 is CASSAGGRGTQYF. For the CDR3, the DNA is TGTGCCAGTAGTGCCGGAGGGCGAGGGACCCAGTACTTC.

Only one count was recorded for this clone. This sequence joins TRBV30 and TRBJ1-2, with TRBD1 as a possible D gene (5 bases). This CDR3 region has 14 residues. V was shortened by 2 bases and J by 6 bases, with 16 bases between the two germline ends. Germline V gene data show CDR1 as GTSNPN and CDR2 as SVGIG (reference sequence). The CDR3 region is CAWSLSPRGDGYTF. The CDR3 DNA sequence: TGTGCCTGGAGTTTATCCCCTCGAGGGGATGGCTACACCTTC.

This sequence joins TRBV6-5 and TRBJ1-2; no clear D. Trimming pared 5 bases from V and 4 bases from J, leaving 14 bases between. The CDR3 loop spans 14 amino acids. Germline V CDR1 and CDR2: MNHEY, SVGAGI. CDR3 region: CASSPRSRGYGYTF. The CDR3 nucleotides are TGTGCCAGCAGTCCCCGCTCCCGGGGCTATGGCTACACCTTC.

The chain is built from TRBV7-9 and TRBJ2-1, with TRBD2 identical over 10 bases. This CDR3 is 15 amino acids long. J lost 7 bases, V lost 3 bases, and 6 bases had no gene match. From germline, CDR1 is SEHNR and CDR2 FQNEAQ (reference sequence). The CDR3 here is CASSFLLAGQNEQFF. CDR3 in DNA: TGTGCCAGCAGCTTCTTACTAGCGGGGCAGAATGAGCAGTTCTTC.

The V gene is TRBV10-2, the J gene TRBJ2-5; 10 positions match TRBD1. V trimming: 6 bases; J trimming: 0 bases; junction bases outside the gene matches: 4. The CDR3 totals 15 residues. Germline CDR1 and CDR2: WSHSY and SAAADI. The CDR3 loop reads CASSADRGYQETQYF. CDR3 DNA: TGCGCCAGCAGCGCGGACAGGGGGTACCAAGAGACCCAGTACTTC.

This sequence joins TRBV14 and TRBJ1-2; 9 bases agree with TRBD1. The germline V gene encodes CDR1 SGHDN and CDR2 FVKESK. There are 16 residues in the CDR3. V trimming: 5 bases; J trimming: 6 bases; junction bases outside the gene matches: 13. The CDR3, as DNA: TGTGCCAGCAGCACCTACGCCGGGACAGGGCGGGATGGCTACACCTTC. This codes for CASSTYAGTGRDGYTF.

The chain carries TRBV4-2 and TRBJ1-2; 10 nucleotides line up with TRBD1. V dropped 0 bases and J dropped 2; count of bases not matched to a gene: 6. CDR1 and CDR2 from the germline V gene are LGHNA and YNFKEQ. There are 17 residues in the CDR3. The CDR3 DNA follows: TGTGCCAGCAGCCAAGATGTCGGACAGGGGGGCAACTATGGCTACACCTTC. Residues: CASSQDVGQGGNYGYTF.

This chain joins TRBV30 and TRBJ2-5, with a weak D call TRBD2 (7 bases). Trimming took off 3 bases at V and 1 base at J, with 15 bases between the two ends. Germline loops: CDR1 GTSNPN, CDR2 SVGIG (reference sequence). This CDR3 spans 15 amino acids. The CDR3 here is CAWRGGQGTQETQYF. CDR3 DNA: TGTGCCTGGAGGGGGGGGCAGGGGACCCAAGAGACCCAGTACTTC.

The rearrangement joins TRBV9 to TRBJ2-5, with D hard to call. The J call is in doubt because the DNA end fits TRBJ2-7 better. The length of the CDR3 is 14 residues. CDR1 is SGDLS and CDR2 is YYNGEE in the germline V gene. This CDR3 reads CASSVAASAYEQYF. CDR3 sequence (DNA): TGTGCCAGCAGCGTGGCGGCGTCCGCCTACGAGCAGTACTTC.

This clone was detected many times. V is TRBV19 and J is TRBJ2-1, with 7 bases that match TRBD1. V lost 6 bases, J lost 3 bases, and 5 bases stayed unmatched. CDR1 and CDR2 from the germline V gene are LNHDA and SQIVND (reference sequence). The CDR3 contains 14 residues. CDR3 amino acids: CASRKDRSYNEQFF. CDR3 DNA sequence: TGTGCCAGTAGGAAGGACAGGAGCTACAATGAGCAGTTCTTC. Full variable domain (remainder filled in from reference TRBV19 and TRBJ2-1): DGGITQSPKYLFRKEGQNVTLSCEQNLNHDAMYWYRQDPGQGLRLIYYSQIVNDFQKGDIAEGYSVSREKKESFPLTVTSAQKNPTAFYLCASRKDRSYNEQFFGPGTRLTVL.

CDR3 amino acids: CASSDALAGRYEQYF. As DNA, the CDR3 is TGTGCCAGCAGTGATGCACTAGCGGGACGGTACGAGCAGTACTTC. V is TRBV6-1 and J is TRBJ2-7; 10 nucleotides align to TRBD2. The CDR3 sequence is 15 residues long. Germline V gives CDR1 MNHNS, CDR2 SASEGT. Unmatched junction bases numbered 6, after V lost 3 bases and J lost 4 bases.

The chain couples TRBV30 to TRBJ1-1, with D perhaps TRBD1 (5 bases). Germline lookup yields CDR1 GTSNPN and CDR2 SVGIG (reference sequence). CDR3 length: 14 residues. V was pared by 3 bases and J by 8 bases, with 19 bases between. CDR3 nucleotides: TGTGCCTGGAGCGGAAGGGGAAGACTGGTGGAAGCTTTCTTT. Protein: CAWSGRGRLVEAFF.

This clone was seen more than once but under ten times. J is TRBJ1-2 and V is TRBV29-1; TRBD1 agrees at 8 bases. The V gene end was trimmed by 7 bases and the J gene end by 7 bases; junction bases not matched to a gene: 8. The germline CDR1 and CDR2 sequences are SQVTM and ANQGSEA. This CDR3 has 12 amino acids. The CDR3 is CSAGQGRAGYTF. The DNA for the CDR3 is TGCAGCGCTGGACAGGGACGGGCTGGCTACACCTTC.

J is TRBJ2-3 and V is TRBV4-1; TRBD2 agrees at 11 bases. This CDR3 contains 16 residues. The ends lost 4 bases at V and 2 bases at J; junction bases unmatched: 5. Germline V lookup: CDR1 MGHRA, CDR2 YSYEKL. The CDR3 sequence is CASSRASGRITDTQYF. CDR3 nucleotide sequence: TGCGCCAGCAGCCGGGCTAGCGGGAGGATCACAGATACGCAGTATTTT.

The rearrangement uses TRBV2 and TRBJ2-7, with D perhaps given as TRBD1 or TRBD2 (6 bases each). Germline V gene lookup returns CDR1 SNHLY and CDR2 FYNNEI. Trimming pared 6 bases from V and 7 bases from J, leaving 19 bases between. There are 14 residues in the CDR3. This CDR3 is CASSYTEGGGEQYF. The DNA of the CDR3 is TGTGCCAGCAGCTACACCGAGGGGGGCGGAGAGCAGTACTTC.

In its sample, this clone was seen a few times. The J gene is TRBJ1-5, the V gene TRBV11-2; a weak D match, TRBD1 (6 bases). V lost 4 bases to trimming and J lost 4 bases, with 14 bases between them. Germline lookup yields CDR1 SGHAT and CDR2 FQNNGV. The CDR3 contains 15 residues. CDR3 protein: CASSSDSGGNQPQHF. The CDR3 DNA sequence: TGTGCCAGCAGCTCGGACAGTGGAGGGAATCAGCCCCAGCATTTT.

This clone has more than one count but fewer than ten. The chain links TRBV14 to TRBJ2-1; no reliable D call. Trimming pared 5 bases from V and 4 bases from J, leaving 3 bases between. Germline CDR1 and CDR2: SGHDN and FVKESK. This CDR3 has 11 amino acids. The CDR3 bases are TGTGCCAGCAGCTTATACAATGAGCAGTTCTTC. Its translation is CASSLYNEQFF.

V is TRBV7-2 and J is TRBJ1-2; possible D gene TRBD1, 5 bases. CDR3 size: 16 residues. V was clipped by 2 bases and J by 2 bases, with 15 bases between them. Germline CDR1 and CDR2: SGHTA and FQGNSA. This chain's CDR3 is CASSLNGRRGNYGYTF. CDR3 bases: TGTGCCAGCAGCTTAAACGGCCGGAGGGGCAACTATGGCTACACCTTC.

V usage is TRBV29-1 and J usage is TRBJ1-1; D possibly corresponds to TRBD1 (6 bases). V was clipped by 6 bases and J by 1 base, with 12 bases between them. The CDR3 length is 13 residues. The germline gives CDR1 SQVTM, CDR2 ANQGSEA. In DNA form, the CDR3 reads TGCAGCGTCCGACCACAGGGGAACACTGAAGCTTTCTTT. It encodes CSVRPQGNTEAFF. Combining the CDR3 with reference TRBV29-1 and TRBJ1-1 gives the whole variable domain SAVISQKPSRDICQRGTSLTIQCQVDSQVTMMFWYRQQPGQSLTLIATANQGSEATYESGFVIDKFPISRPNLTFSTLTVSNMSPEDSSIYLCSVRPQGNTEAFFGQGTRLTVV.

J is TRBJ2-1 and V is TRBV29-1; 10 bases map to TRBD2. Germline V gene lookup returns CDR1 SQVTM and CDR2 ANQGSEA. The trim removed 7 bases at V and 0 bases at J, leaving 9 bases unmatched. The CDR3 is 16 residues long. The CDR3 spells CSAIGLADLSYNEQFF. CDR3 nucleotides: TGCAGCGCTATTGGACTAGCGGACCTCTCCTACAATGAGCAGTTCTTC.

J is TRBJ2-3 and V is TRBV30; 14 bases align to TRBD2. The length of the CDR3 is 16 residues. CDR1 is GTSNPN, CDR2 SVGIG, per germline (reference sequence). V shed 0 bases and J 5 bases; nucleotides not matched to a gene: 4. CDR3 region: CAWSVTGTSGRDTQYF. CDR3 DNA sequence: TGTGCCTGGAGTGTAACTGGGACTAGCGGGAGAGATACGCAGTATTTT.

The chain recombines TRBV5-1 with TRBJ2-7; 9 bases map to TRBD1. CDR3 length: 13 residues. Germline V CDR1 and CDR2: SGHRS, YFSETQ. V shed 2 bases and J 7 bases; nucleotides not matched to a gene: 4. The CDR3 loop is CASSFGQGKEQYF. The CDR3 DNA reads as TGCGCCAGCAGCTTCGGACAGGGGAAAGAGCAGTACTTC.

V gene TRBV7-9 combines with J gene TRBJ1-1; D may be TRBD1 (5 bases). Germline-derived CDR1 and CDR2 are SEHNR and FQNEAQ (reference sequence). With 2 bases removed from V and 3 bases from J, the gap between germline ends came to 7 bases. The CDR3 totals 13 residues. The DNA of the CDR3 is TGTGCCAGCAGCTTACAGGGATACACTGAAGCTTTCTTT. Protein sequence: CASSLQGYTEAFF. Using reference TRBV7-9 and TRBJ1-1 for the parts outside the CDR3, the full variable domain is DTGVSQNPRHKITKRGQNVTFRCDPISEHNRLYWYRQTLGQGPEFLTYFQNEAQLEKSRLLSDRFSAERPKGSFSTLEIQRTEQGDSAMYLCASSLQGYTEAFFGQGTRLTVV.

The rearrangement links TRBV27 to TRBJ2-3, with D hard to call. From germline, CDR1 is MNHEY and CDR2 SMNVEV (reference sequence). CDR3 length: 11 residues. Trimming pared 0 bases from V and 7 bases from J, leaving 2 bases between. In DNA form, the CDR3 reads TGTGCCAGCAGTTTATCCAATACGCAGTATTTT. Its translation is CASSLSNTQYF.

This clone was observed a few times. CDR3 protein: CSAGQGNTEAFF. CDR3 in DNA: TGCAGCGCCGGACAGGGGAACACTGAAGCTTTCTTT. The rearrangement joins TRBV29-1 to TRBJ1-1, with TRBD1 matching over 8 bases. CDR1 is SQVTM, CDR2 ANQGSEA, per germline. CDR3 size: 12 residues. V lost 7 bases, J lost 1 base, and 2 bases stayed unmatched.

This clone was detected only a few times. This sample also contains other DNA sequences that code for the same CDR3. This sequence joins TRBV29-1 and TRBJ1-1, with a tentative D call TRBD1 (5 bases). Per germline, CDR1 SQVTM and CDR2 ANQGSEA. The CDR3 is made up of 12 amino acids. V was cut by 4 bases and J by 5 bases, with 11 bases left in between. CDR3 nucleotide sequence: TGCAGCGTTGGGGGGAGTGGAACTGAAGCTTTCTTT. Its translation is CSVGGSGTEAFF.

The CDR3 bases are TGTGCCAGCAGCCTTGGACGGTCGAACACTGAAGCTTTCTTT. Translating it yields CASSLGRSNTEAFF. This chain joins TRBV7-2 and TRBJ1-1; no clear D gene. Trimming took 5 bases from V and 1 from J, leaving 11 bases between them. Germline CDR1 is SGHTA and CDR2 is FQGNSA. This CDR3 region has 14 residues.